A selection of T cell receptor beta chains follows, all from one sample in a study of blood T cell repertoires in COVID-19. Produced via immunoSEQ multiplex PCR; TCRdb's table is partial and in-frame only. Altogether 140,000 or so clones are present, about 85% being singletons, with the ten largest covering approximately 2.5%. Sequenced: peripheral blood. All receptors derive from a human donor with acute or convalescent COVID-19. The donor label of this sample is uncertain. CDR3s include the opening cysteine and the closing phenylalanine or tryptophan. The D gene is left open where the match is weak. Part of the rows lack a size; the others show once, few, many or a class for expanded clones.

j_call: TRBJ2-2; d_call: TRBD2; v_call: TRBV6-5; clone_size: .; cdr3_aa: CASRGGAANTGELFF; cdr3_nt: TGTGCCAGCCGGGGAGGGGCGGCCAACACCGGGGAGCTGTTTTTT
j_call: TRBJ1-5; d_call: .; v_call: TRBV28; clone_size: .; cdr3_aa: CASSAQGSGQPQHF; cdr3_nt: TGTGCCAGCAGTGCTCAGGGCTCGGGTCAGCCCCAGCATTTT
j_call: TRBJ1-1; d_call: .; v_call: TRBV6-2/TRBV6-3; clone_size: .; cdr3_aa: CASSYEKRNTEAFF; cdr3_nt: TGTGCCAGCAGTTACGAGAAGAGGAACACTGAAGCTTTCTTT
j_call: TRBJ2-3; d_call: TRBD1; v_call: TRBV6-5; clone_size: .; cdr3_aa: CASRGLTGGTDTQYF; cdr3_nt: TGTGCCAGCAGGGGTTTGACAGGGGGCACAGATACGCAGTATTTT
j_call: TRBJ2-3; d_call: .; v_call: TRBV19; clone_size: .; cdr3_aa: CASSGWGSTDTQYF; cdr3_nt: TGTGCCAGTAGTGGGTGGGGCAGCACAGATACGCAGTATTTT
j_call: TRBJ2-5; d_call: .; v_call: TRBV29-1; clone_size: .; cdr3_aa: CSVGTYQETQYF; cdr3_nt: TGCAGCGTTGGGACATACCAAGAGACCCAGTACTTC
j_call: TRBJ1-2; d_call: .; v_call: TRBV13; clone_size: .; cdr3_aa: CASSLGTRGVGGYTF; cdr3_nt: TGTGCCAGCAGCTTAGGGACTCGGGGGGTCGGAGGCTACACCTTC
j_call: TRBJ2-2; d_call: .; v_call: TRBV5-1; clone_size: .; cdr3_aa: CASSLGLTNTGELFF; cdr3_nt: TGCGCCAGCAGCCTTGGACTGACGAACACCGGGGAGCTGTTTTTT
j_call: TRBJ1-4; d_call: TRBD1; v_call: TRBV2; clone_size: once; cdr3_aa: CASNRDRAVNEKLFF; cdr3_nt: TGTGCCAGCAATCGAGACAGGGCGGTTAATGAAAAACTGTTTTTT
j_call: TRBJ1-2; d_call: .; v_call: TRBV6-5; clone_size: .; cdr3_aa: CASSPGAAFYGYTF; cdr3_nt: TGTGCCAGCAGTCCAGGGGCAGCTTTCTATGGCTACACCTTC
j_call: TRBJ1-4; d_call: TRBD1; v_call: TRBV19; clone_size: once; cdr3_aa: CALGQGSGKLFF; cdr3_nt: TGTGCCTTAGGACAGGGGAGCGGAAAACTGTTTTTT
j_call: TRBJ2-1; d_call: .; v_call: TRBV10-3; clone_size: .; cdr3_aa: CAISEGRDTYNEQFF; cdr3_nt: TGTGCCATCAGTGAGGGCCGAGACACCTACAATGAGCAGTTCTTC
j_call: TRBJ1-5; d_call: .; v_call: TRBV2; clone_size: few; cdr3_aa: CASSERGLFNQPQHF; cdr3_nt: TGTGCCAGCAGTGAGCGGGGCCTTTTCAATCAGCCCCAGCATTTT
j_call: TRBJ1-1; d_call: TRBD1; v_call: TRBV19; clone_size: once; cdr3_aa: CASRTGGGVNTEAFF; cdr3_nt: TGTGCCAGTCGTACAGGGGGTGGGGTGAACACTGAAGCTTTCTTT
j_call: TRBJ2-1; d_call: TRBD2; v_call: TRBV7-9; clone_size: .; cdr3_aa: CASSSIGLADSYNEQFF; cdr3_nt: TGTGCCAGCAGCTCCATTGGACTAGCGGACTCCTACAATGAGCAGTTCTTC
j_call: TRBJ1-3; d_call: TRBD1; v_call: TRBV5-1; clone_size: .; cdr3_aa: CASSLLRAGGGNTIYF; cdr3_nt: TGCGCCAGCAGCCTCTTGCGCGCAGGGGGTGGAAACACCATATATTTT